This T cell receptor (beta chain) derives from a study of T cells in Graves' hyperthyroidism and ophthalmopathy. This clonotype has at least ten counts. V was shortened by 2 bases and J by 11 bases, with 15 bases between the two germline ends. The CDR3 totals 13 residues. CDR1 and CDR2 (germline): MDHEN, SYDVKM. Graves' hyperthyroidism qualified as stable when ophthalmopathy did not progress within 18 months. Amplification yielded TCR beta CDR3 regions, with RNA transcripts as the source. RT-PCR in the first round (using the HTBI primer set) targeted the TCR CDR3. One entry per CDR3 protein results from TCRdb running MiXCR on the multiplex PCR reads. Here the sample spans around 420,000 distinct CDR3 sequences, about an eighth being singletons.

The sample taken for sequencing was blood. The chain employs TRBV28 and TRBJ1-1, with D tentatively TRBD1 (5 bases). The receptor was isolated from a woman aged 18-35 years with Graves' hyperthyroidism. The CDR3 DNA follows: TGTGCCAGCAGTTTAGGGACTCCACTTAGGGCTTTCTTT. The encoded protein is CASSLGTPLRAFF.